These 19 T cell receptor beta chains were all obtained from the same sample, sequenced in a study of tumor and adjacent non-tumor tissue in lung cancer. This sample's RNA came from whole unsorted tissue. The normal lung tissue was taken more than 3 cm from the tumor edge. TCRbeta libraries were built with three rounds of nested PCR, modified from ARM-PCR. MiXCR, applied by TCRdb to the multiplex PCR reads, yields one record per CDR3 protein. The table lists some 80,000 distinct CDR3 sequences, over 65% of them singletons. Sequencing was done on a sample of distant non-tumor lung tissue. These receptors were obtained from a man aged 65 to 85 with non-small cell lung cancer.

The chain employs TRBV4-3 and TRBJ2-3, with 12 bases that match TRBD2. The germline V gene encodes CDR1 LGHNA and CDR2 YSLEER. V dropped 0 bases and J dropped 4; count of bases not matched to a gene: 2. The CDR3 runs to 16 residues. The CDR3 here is CASSQDLAGGSDTQYF. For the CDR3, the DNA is TGCGCCAGCAGCCAAGATCTAGCGGGGGGGTCAGATACGCAGTATTTT.

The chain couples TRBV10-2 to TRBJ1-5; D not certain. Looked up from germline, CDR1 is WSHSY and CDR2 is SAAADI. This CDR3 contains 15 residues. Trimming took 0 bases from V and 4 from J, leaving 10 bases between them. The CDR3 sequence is CASSESYSRNQPQHF. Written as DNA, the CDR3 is TGCGCCAGCAGTGAGTCTTACAGTCGGAATCAGCCCCAGCATTTT.

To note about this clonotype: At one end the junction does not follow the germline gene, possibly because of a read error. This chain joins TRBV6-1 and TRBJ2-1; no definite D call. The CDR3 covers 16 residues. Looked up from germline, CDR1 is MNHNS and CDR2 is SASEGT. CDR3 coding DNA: TGTGCCAGCTGTGATTACCAGTTACGCTCCTACAATGAGCAGTTCTTC. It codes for CASCDYQLRSYNEQFF.

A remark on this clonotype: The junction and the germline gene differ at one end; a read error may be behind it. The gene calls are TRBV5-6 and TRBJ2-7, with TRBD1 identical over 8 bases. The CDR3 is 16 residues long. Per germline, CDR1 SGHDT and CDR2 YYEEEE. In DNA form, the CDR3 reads TGTGCCAGCAGCTCCGTTATCAGGGACAGGACCTACGAGCAGTCCTTC. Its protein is CASSSVIRDRTYEQSF.

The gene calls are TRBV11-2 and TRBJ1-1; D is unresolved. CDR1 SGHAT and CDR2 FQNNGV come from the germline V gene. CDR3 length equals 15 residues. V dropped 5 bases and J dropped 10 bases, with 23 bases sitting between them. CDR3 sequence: CASSPPNVVGNGAFF. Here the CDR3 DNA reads TGTGCCAGCAGCCCCCCCAACGTTGTGGGCAATGGAGCTTTCTTT.

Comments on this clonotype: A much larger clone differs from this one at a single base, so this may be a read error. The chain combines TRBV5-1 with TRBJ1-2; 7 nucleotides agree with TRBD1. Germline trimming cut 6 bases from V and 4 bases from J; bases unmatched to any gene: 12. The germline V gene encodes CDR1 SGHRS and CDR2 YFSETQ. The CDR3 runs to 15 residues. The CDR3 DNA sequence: TGCGCCAGCAACGGGGACAGTCGACCCGGCTATGGCTACACCTTC. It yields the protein CASNGDSRPGYGYTF. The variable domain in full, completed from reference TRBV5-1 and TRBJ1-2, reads KAGVTQTPRYLIKTRGQQVTLSCSPISGHRSVSWYQQTPGQGLQFLFEYFSETQRNKGNFPGRFSGRQFSNSRSEMNVSTLELGDSALYLCASNGDSRPGYGYTFGSGTRLTVV.

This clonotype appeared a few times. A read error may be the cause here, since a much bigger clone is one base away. CDR3 loop: CTSSHRASGELFF. The CDR3 DNA reads TGCACCAGCAGCCACAGGGCCTCCGGGGAGCTGTTTTTT. The chain employs TRBV10-1 and TRBJ2-2, with a tentative D call TRBD1 (6 bases). The CDR3 totals 13 residues. Germline loops: CDR1 WNHNN, CDR2 SYGVQD (reference sequence).

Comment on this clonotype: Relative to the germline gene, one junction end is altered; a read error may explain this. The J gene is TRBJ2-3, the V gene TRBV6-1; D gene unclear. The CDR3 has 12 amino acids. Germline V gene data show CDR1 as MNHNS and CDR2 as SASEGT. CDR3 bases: TGTGCAAGCAGTGAATCCAGTTTTACGCAAAATTTT. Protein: CASSESSFTQNF.

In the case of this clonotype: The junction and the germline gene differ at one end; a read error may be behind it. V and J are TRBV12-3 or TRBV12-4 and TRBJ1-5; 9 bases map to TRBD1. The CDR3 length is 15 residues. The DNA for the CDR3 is TGTGCCAGCAGTTTATGCACAGGGGGCAATCAGGCCCAGCATTTT. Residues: CASSLCTGGNQAQHF.

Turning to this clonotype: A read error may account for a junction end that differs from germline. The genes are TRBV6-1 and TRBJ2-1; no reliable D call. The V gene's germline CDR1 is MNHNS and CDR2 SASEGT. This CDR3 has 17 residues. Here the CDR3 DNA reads TGTGCCAGCAGTGAAGATGTGGTACTCTTTGGCTACGATGAGCAGTTCTTC. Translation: CASSEDVVLFGYDEQFF.

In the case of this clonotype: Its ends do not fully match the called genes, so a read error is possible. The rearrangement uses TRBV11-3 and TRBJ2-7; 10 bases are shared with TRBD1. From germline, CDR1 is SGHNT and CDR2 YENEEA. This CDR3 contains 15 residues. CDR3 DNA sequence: TGTGCCAGCAACTTAAGGGGACAGGGGCCCTACGAGCAGCATTTC. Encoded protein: CASNLRGQGPYEQHF.

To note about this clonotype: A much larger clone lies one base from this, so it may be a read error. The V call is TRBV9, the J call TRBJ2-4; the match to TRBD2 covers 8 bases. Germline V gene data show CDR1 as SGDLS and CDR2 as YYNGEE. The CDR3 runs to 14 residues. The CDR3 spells CANSVAGAKNIQYF. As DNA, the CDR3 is TGTGCCAACAGCGTAGCGGGGGCCAAAAACATTCAGTACTTC.

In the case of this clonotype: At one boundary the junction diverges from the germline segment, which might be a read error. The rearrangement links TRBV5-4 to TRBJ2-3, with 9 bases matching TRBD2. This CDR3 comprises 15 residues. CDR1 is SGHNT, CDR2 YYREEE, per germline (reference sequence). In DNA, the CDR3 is TGTACCAGCAGCTGGCGGGGGGGCAAGGCAGATACGCAGTATTTT. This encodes CTSSWRGGKADTQYF. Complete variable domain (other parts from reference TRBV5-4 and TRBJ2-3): ETGVTQSPTHLIKTRGQQVTLRCSSQSGHNTVSWYQQALGQGPQFIFQYYREEENGRGNFPPRFSGLQFPNYSSELNVNALELDDSALYLCTSSWRGGKADTQYFGPGTRLTVL.

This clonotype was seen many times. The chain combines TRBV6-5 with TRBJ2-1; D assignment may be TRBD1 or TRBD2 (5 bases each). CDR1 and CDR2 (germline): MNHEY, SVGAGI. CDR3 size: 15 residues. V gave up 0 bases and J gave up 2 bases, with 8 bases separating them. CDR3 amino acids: CASSYSGAAYNEQFF. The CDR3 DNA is TGTGCCAGCAGTTACTCCGGGGCAGCCTACAATGAGCAGTTCTTC.

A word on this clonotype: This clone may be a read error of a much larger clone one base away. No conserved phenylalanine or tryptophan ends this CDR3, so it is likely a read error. CDR3 nucleotide sequence: TGCGCCAGCAGCTTGGATGCAGGGTTGGGCACTGAAGCTTTCATT. Translating gives CASSLDAGLGTEAFI. V is TRBV5-1 and J is TRBJ1-1; TRBD1 is a possible D gene (5 bases). Germline CDR1 and CDR2: SGHRS and YFSETQ. This CDR3 is 15 amino acids long. V was cut by 0 bases and J by 4 bases, with 13 bases left in between.

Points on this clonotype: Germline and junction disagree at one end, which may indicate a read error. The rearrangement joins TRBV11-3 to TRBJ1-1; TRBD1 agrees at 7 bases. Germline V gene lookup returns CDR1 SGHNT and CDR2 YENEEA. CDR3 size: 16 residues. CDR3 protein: CATSFGDRTMNSEAFF. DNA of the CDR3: TGTGCCACCAGCTTCGGGGACAGAACCATGAACAGTGAAGCTTTCTTT. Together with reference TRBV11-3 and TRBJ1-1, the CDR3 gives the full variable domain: EAGVVQSPRYKIIEKKQPVAFWCNPISGHNTLYWYLQNLGQGPELLIRYENEEAVDDSQLPKDRFSAERLKGVDSTLKIQPAELGDSAVYLCATSFGDRTMNSEAFFGQGTRLTVV.

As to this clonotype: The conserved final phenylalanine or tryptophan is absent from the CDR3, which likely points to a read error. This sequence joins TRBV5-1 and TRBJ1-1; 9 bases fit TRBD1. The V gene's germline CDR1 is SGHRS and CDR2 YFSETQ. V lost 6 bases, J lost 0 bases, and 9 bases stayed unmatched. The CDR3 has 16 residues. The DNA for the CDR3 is TGCGCCAGCAACCAGGCGACAGGGGGGATGAACACTGAAGCTTTCTCT. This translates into CASNQATGGMNTEAFS.

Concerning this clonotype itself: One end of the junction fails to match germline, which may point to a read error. The CDR3 sequence: CSVVAGVGQPQHF. CDR3 DNA: TGTAGCGTTGTGGCGGGTGTGGGTCAGCCCCAGCATTTT. This chain uses TRBV29-1 with TRBJ1-5; unclear D gene. The CDR3 extends over 13 amino acids. Germline values: CDR1 SQVTM, CDR2 ANQGSEA.

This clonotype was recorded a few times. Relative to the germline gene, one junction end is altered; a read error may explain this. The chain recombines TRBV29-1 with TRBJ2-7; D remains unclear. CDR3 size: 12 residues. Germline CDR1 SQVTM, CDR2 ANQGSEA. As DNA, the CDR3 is TGCTGCGCTCATGACGGTTCCTACGAGCATTACTTC. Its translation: CCAHDGSYEHYF.